The clone carrying this T cell receptor (beta chain) was seen many times. Its antigen remains unknown. This entry belongs to a study of regulatory T cells in long-lasting Graves disease. Points from the study as a whole: Relative to newly diagnosed Graves' patients, persistent ones had lower TCR diversity.

Building the TCR beta libraries relied on iRepertoire HTBI primers, and CDR3 regions underwent Arm-PCR. In TCRdb, the multiplex PCR reads were re-called with MiXCR into one record per CDR3 protein. The data hold hundreds of thousands of distinct CDR3 sequences, with approximately 13% observed a single time. The time point denotes: newly diagnosed GD, antithyroid drugs for less than 3 months. PBMC RNA was the source of the TCR library. V shed 3 bases, J shed 10 bases, and the junction held 10 bases outside the gene matches. Per germline, CDR1 SNHLY and CDR2 FYNNEI. The CDR3 covers 15 residues. The same data also contributed to another study, on T cells in Graves' hyperthyroidism and ophthalmopathy.

The material was peripheral blood mononuclear cells (PBMCs), obtained at new diagnosis, from a patient treated with antithyroid drugs. V is TRBV2 and J is TRBJ1-4; 8 nucleotides match TRBD1. The receptor was isolated from a man aged 30-40 years with Graves disease. The CDR3 DNA reads as TGTGCCAGCAGTGATGACAGGGGAGGTGTCGGAAAACTGTTTTTT. The encoded protein is CASSDDRGGVGKLFF. Full variable domain (missing parts from reference TRBV2 and TRBJ1-4): EPEVTQTPSHQVTQMGQEVILRCVPISNHLYFYWYRQILGQKVEFLVSFYNNEISEKSEIFDDQFSVERPDGSNFTLKIRSTKLEDSAMYFCASSDDRGGVGKLFFGSGTQLSVL.